The rows below give T cell receptor beta chains drawn from one sample of a study of blood T cell repertoires in COVID-19. Here immunoSEQ multiplex PCR was the method, and the copy in TCRdb shows in-frame clones only, minus some. The table shows more than 200,000 clones, with approximately 90% occurring only once. The specimen was peripheral blood. The receptors come from a man aged 40-49 years with acute or convalescent COVID-19. Each CDR3 is given with its conserved first and last residue. D genes are given only for firm matches. Part of the rows lack a size; the others show once, few, many or a class for expanded clones.

d_call,clone_size,j_call,cdr3_length,v_call,cdr3_aa
TRBD2,.,TRBJ2-1,16,TRBV24-1,CATSDSWGGSNNEQFF
TRBD1,.,TRBJ1-1,13,TRBV6-5,CATRTGLNTEAFF
TRBD2,.,TRBJ2-7,18,TRBV29-1,CSVRGPGLAGTEIYEQYF
.,.,TRBJ1-5,14,TRBV19,CASSLGGGFQPQHF
TRBD1,.,TRBJ2-2,15,TRBV7-2,CASSPGQGHGGELFF
.,.,TRBJ1-2,13,TRBV19,CASSMSREDGYTF
.,.,TRBJ1-3,14,TRBV10-1,CALTRGAKGNTIYF
.,.,TRBJ2-3,15,TRBV21-1,CASSKQGPGTDTQYF
.,.,TRBJ1-2,11,TRBV2,CASSVELGYTF
.,.,TRBJ2-1,13,TRBV6-6,CASRMTSDNEQFF
TRBD1,.,TRBJ2-7,15,TRBV18,CASSPPPQGVYEQYF
.,.,TRBJ1-2,13,TRBV24-1,CATSDPTVGGYTF
.,once,TRBJ1-1,12,TRBV30,CAWGEMNTEAFF
TRBD1,.,TRBJ1-3,17,TRBV5-8,CASSSRVGTGTGNTIYF
TRBD2,.,TRBJ2-2,16,TRBV24-1,CATSDPTSGGTGELFF
TRBD1,once,TRBJ1-3,15,TRBV4-1,CASSRDRASGNTIYF
TRBD1,.,TRBJ1-2,13,TRBV19,CASNRRDSGGYTF